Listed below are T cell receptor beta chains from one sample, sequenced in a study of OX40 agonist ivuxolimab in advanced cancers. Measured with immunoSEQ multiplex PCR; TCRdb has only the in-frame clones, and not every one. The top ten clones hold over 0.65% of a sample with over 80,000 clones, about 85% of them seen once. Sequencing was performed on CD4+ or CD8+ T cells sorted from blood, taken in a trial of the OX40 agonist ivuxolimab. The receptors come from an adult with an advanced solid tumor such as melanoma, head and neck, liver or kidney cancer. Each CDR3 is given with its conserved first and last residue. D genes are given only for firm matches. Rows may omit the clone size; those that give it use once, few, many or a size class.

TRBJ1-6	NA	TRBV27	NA	CASSWKRGALHF	TGTGCCAGCAGTTGGAAGCGAGGGGCCCTCCACTTT
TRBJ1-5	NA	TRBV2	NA	CASNARVRQPQHF	TGTGCCAGCAATGCACGGGTCAGGCAGCCCCAGCATTTT
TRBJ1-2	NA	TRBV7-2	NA	CASSLVGQAYGYTF	TGTGCCAGCAGCTTAGTAGGTCAGGCCTATGGCTACACCTTC
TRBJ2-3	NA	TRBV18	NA	CASSPPAFSTDTQYF	TGTGCCAGCTCACCCCCAGCGTTTTCCACAGATACGCAGTATTTT
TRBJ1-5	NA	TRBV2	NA	CASSDLPDQPQHF	TGTGCCAGCAGTGACCTACCAGATCAGCCCCAGCATTTT
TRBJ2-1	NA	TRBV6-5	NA	CASQSINNEQFF	TGTGCCAGCCAATCCATTAACAATGAGCAGTTCTTC
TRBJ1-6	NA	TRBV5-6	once	CASSLVVGSSYNSPLHF	TGTGCCAGCAGCTTGGTGGTGGGATCCTCCTATAATTCACCCCTCCACTTT
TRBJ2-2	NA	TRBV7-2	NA	CASSLAVYPKLNTGELFF	TGTGCCAGCAGCTTAGCCGTCTATCCGAAACTAAACACCGGGGAGCTGTTTTTT
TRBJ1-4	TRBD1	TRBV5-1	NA	CASSVGQGKEKLFF	TGCGCCAGCAGTGTGGGACAGGGGAAGGAAAAACTGTTTTTT
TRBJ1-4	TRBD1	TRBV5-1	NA	CASSFGTATNEKLFF	TGCGCCAGCAGCTTTGGGACAGCAACTAATGAAAAACTGTTTTTT
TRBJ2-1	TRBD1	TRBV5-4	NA	CATRRGQGTFGEQFF	TGTGCCACCCGAAGGGGACAGGGGACGTTCGGTGAGCAGTTCTTC
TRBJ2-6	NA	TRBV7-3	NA	CASSSPGGANVLTF	TGTGCCAGCAGTTCGCCCGGAGGGGCCAACGTCCTGACTTTC
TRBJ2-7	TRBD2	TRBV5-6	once	CASSPEAGGLRYEQYF	TGTGCCAGCAGCCCTGAGGCGGGGGGGCTTCGCTACGAGCAGTACTTC
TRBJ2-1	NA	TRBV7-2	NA	CASSLRVGQGYNEQFF	TGTGCCAGCAGCTTAAGAGTGGGCCAGGGATACAATGAGCAGTTCTTC
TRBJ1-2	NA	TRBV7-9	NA	CASSLDSNYGYTF	TGTGCCAGCAGCTTAGACAGTAACTATGGCTACACCTTC
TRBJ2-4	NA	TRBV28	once	CASSKSRLAKNIQYF	TGTGCCAGCAGTAAATCCAGGCTAGCCAAAAACATTCAGTACTTC
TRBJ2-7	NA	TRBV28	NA	CASSPPPIGGGYEQYF	TGTGCCAGCAGCCCCCCCCCAATCGGGGGAGGATACGAGCAGTACTTC
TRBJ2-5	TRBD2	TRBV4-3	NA	CASSQLAGGIQETQYF	TGCGCCAGCAGCCAACTAGCGGGAGGGATCCAAGAGACCCAGTACTTC
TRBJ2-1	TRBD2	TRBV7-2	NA	CASSISGTGGESEQFF	TGTGCCAGCAGCATTTCCGGGACTGGGGGGGAGAGTGAGCAGTTCTTC
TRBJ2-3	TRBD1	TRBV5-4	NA	CASSPSGQGTDTQYF	TGTGCCAGCAGTCCGTCGGGACAGGGAACAGATACGCAGTATTTT
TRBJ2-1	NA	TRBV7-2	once	CASSLVGADNEQFF	TGTGCCAGCAGCTTAGTGGGGGCAGACAATGAGCAGTTCTTC
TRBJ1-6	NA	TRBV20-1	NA	CSARVREGRNF	TGCAGTGCTAGAGTGAGGGAGGGCCGTAACTTT
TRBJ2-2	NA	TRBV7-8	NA	CASSPQGSGTGELFF	TGTGCCAGCAGCCCCCAGGGGAGTGGTACCGGGGAGCTGTTTTTT
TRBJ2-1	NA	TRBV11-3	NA	CASSLGREYEQFF	TGTGCCAGCAGCTTAGGCAGGGAGTACGAGCAGTTCTTC
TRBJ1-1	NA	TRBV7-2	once	CASSLVNTEAFF	TGTGCCAGCAGCTTAGTGAACACTGAAGCTTTCTTT
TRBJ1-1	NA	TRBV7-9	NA	CASSSGAVMNTEAFF	TGTGCCAGCAGCTCCGGGGCCGTCATGAACACTGAAGCTTTCTTT
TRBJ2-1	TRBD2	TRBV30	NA	CAWETSGGYNEQFF	TGTGCCTGGGAGACTAGCGGAGGGTACAATGAGCAGTTCTTC
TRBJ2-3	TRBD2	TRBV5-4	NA	CASSLAGGLADTQYF	TGTGCCAGCAGCTTGGCGGGAGGGCTCGCAGATACGCAGTATTTT